Below are 24 T cell receptor beta chains sequenced from a single sample in a study of beta chain features in type 1 diabetes. Study results and limitations: In all four CD4+ subsets, TCRB CDR3 length was significantly, moderately reduced in type 1 diabetes.

The antigens of these receptors remain unknown. TCRB transcripts that were expressed got sequenced, as all of the isolated RNA had been reverse transcribed. Using immunoSEQ multiplex PCR, the repertoire was profiled, and TCRdb retains in-frame clones only, with some absent. The sample yields some 290,000 clones, less than 30% seen once. The sequenced material came from naive CD4+ T cells from blood. These receptors were obtained from a young woman with type 1 diabetes.

The chain has TRBV6-6 and TRBJ2-7; 7 bases fit TRBD1. Trimming at V came to 4 bases and at J to 2 bases, leaving 8 bases not matched to a gene. The CDR3 is made up of 15 amino acids. Per germline, CDR1 MNHNY and CDR2 SVGAGI (reference sequence). The CDR3 loop reads CASSSIDRVPYEQYF. Here the CDR3 DNA reads TGTGCCAGCAGTTCCATTGACAGGGTTCCCTACGAGCAGTACTTC.

The chain combines TRBV5-1 with TRBJ2-3; D might be TRBD2 (5 bases). Germline CDR1 is SGHRS and CDR2 is YFSETQ. Trimming pared 3 bases from V and 0 bases from J, leaving 11 bases between. There are 15 residues in the CDR3. The CDR3 sequence is CASSSLAKSTDTQYF. In nucleotides, the CDR3 is TGCGCCAGCAGCTCCTTAGCGAAGAGCACAGATACGCAGTATTTT.

Turning to this clone: The sample has other DNA sequences that encode this CDR3 too. The J gene is TRBJ1-1, the V gene TRBV30; maybe TRBD1 (6 bases). Germline CDR1 GTSNPN, CDR2 SVGIG (reference sequence). V was pared by 2 bases and J by 2 bases, with 9 bases between. This CDR3 is 13 amino acids long. The CDR3 spells CAWSTQGNTEAFF. The CDR3 DNA is TGTGCCTGGAGTACACAGGGTAACACTGAAGCTTTCTTT.

V and J are TRBV15 and TRBJ2-5, with D perhaps TRBD2 (6 bases). Germline CDR1 LNHNV, CDR2 YYDKDF (reference sequence). The CDR3 has 14 amino acids. V was clipped by 1 base and J by 5 bases, with 11 bases between them. The CDR3 spells CATSRGEVRETQYF. CDR3 coding DNA: TGTGCCACCAGCAGAGGGGAGGTCAGGGAGACCCAGTACTTC.

The chain recombines TRBV18 with TRBJ2-5; tentative D call: TRBD2 (5 bases). Germline V gives CDR1 KGHSH, CDR2 LQKENI. V gave up 2 bases and J gave up 4 bases, with 8 bases separating them. This CDR3 is 13 amino acids long. CDR3 residues: CASSPGSTETQYF. CDR3 DNA: TGTGCCAGCTCACCAGGGAGTACAGAGACCCAGTACTTC.

The CDR3 sequence: CSVVHLTSSSTDTQYF. CDR3 nucleotide sequence: TGCAGCGTTGTCCATTTGACTAGTTCAAGCACAGATACGCAGTATTTT. This rearrangement joins TRBV29-1 to TRBJ2-3, with D possibly TRBD2 on 6 matching bases. This CDR3 is built from 16 residues. Germline assignment: CDR1 SQVTM and CDR2 ANQGSEA. Trimming removed 4 bases from V and 0 bases from J, with 17 bases in between.

CDR3 amino acids: CAWSRGQGTETQYF. Written as DNA, the CDR3 is TGTGCCTGGAGTAGGGGACAGGGCACAGAGACCCAGTACTTC. V is TRBV30 and J is TRBJ2-5; 9 nucleotides align to TRBD1. V shed 2 bases, J shed 4 bases, and the junction held 5 bases outside the gene matches. The CDR3 contains 14 residues. Germline values: CDR1 GTSNPN, CDR2 SVGIG (reference sequence).

V gene TRBV5-1 combines with J gene TRBJ2-5, with D tentatively TRBD1 (7 bases). V was trimmed by 2 bases and J by 4 bases, leaving 15 bases between them. The CDR3 sequence is 15 residues long. Per germline, CDR1 SGHRS and CDR2 YFSETQ. In DNA, the CDR3 is TGCGCCAGCAGCTTCCGACAGGGAGGCCCAGAGACCCAGTACTTC. Protein product: CASSFRQGGPETQYF.

The chain employs TRBV29-1 and TRBJ2-3, with TRBD2 matching 9 bases. Germline CDR1 and CDR2: SQVTM and ANQGSEA. Unmatched junction bases numbered 5, after V lost 5 bases and J lost 2 bases. The CDR3 runs 14 residues. In nucleotides, the CDR3 is TGCAGCGTTACACTAGCGGGTATCACAGATACGCAGTATTTT. This codes for CSVTLAGITDTQYF.

The chain joins TRBV9 to TRBJ2-7, with TRBD1 matching over 9 bases. Germline assignment: CDR1 SGDLS and CDR2 YYNGEE. V dropped 3 bases and J dropped 5; count of bases not matched to a gene: 9. The CDR3 consists of 15 residues. This CDR3 reads CASSGSGTGYHEQYF. The CDR3 DNA sequence: TGTGCCAGCAGCGGTTCCGGGACAGGGTACCACGAGCAGTACTTC. The entire variable domain, with the rest obtained from reference TRBV9 and TRBJ2-7, is as follows: DSGVTQTPKHLITATGQRVTLRCSPRSGDLSVYWYQQSLDQGLQFLIQYYNGEERAKGNILERFSAQQFPDLHSELNLSSLELGDSALYFCASSGSGTGYHEQYFGPGTRLTVT.

The chain joins TRBV7-9 to TRBJ1-2; TRBD1 aligns across 8 bases. The CDR3 extends over 14 amino acids. V lost 1 base and J lost 5; bases outside the gene matches: 3. CDR1 is SEHNR and CDR2 is FQNEAQ in the germline V gene (reference sequence). CDR3 coding DNA: TGTGCCAGCAGCTTAGACCGGGACAGGTATGGCTACACCTTC. It translates to CASSLDRDRYGYTF.

The chain links TRBV18 to TRBJ1-1, with TRBD1 matching 7 bases. This CDR3 has 16 residues. Losses at the gene ends were 5 bases for V and 0 bases for J; bases not matched to a gene: 9. Germline CDR1 reads KGHSH; CDR2 reads LQKENI. DNA of the CDR3: TGTGCCAGCTCAGGCAGACAGGGCTTCATGAACACTGAAGCTTTCTTT. Its translation is CASSGRQGFMNTEAFF. The full variable domain, in which reference TRBV18 and TRBJ1-1 provide the parts outside the CDR3, is NAGVMQNPRHLVRRRGQEARLRCSPMKGHSHVYWYRQLPEEGLKFMVYLQKENIIDESGMPKERFSAEFPKEGPSILRIQQVVRGDSAAYFCASSGRQGFMNTEAFFGQGTRLTVV.

V and J are TRBV30 and TRBJ2-3; 8 nucleotides match TRBD1. The CDR3 sequence is 13 residues long. Germline CDR1 reads GTSNPN; CDR2 reads SVGIG (reference sequence). V lost 5 bases to trimming and J lost 4 bases; unmatched junction nucleotides: 5. Written as DNA, the CDR3 is TGTGCCTGGGGACAGGGCGGCCCAGATACGCAGTATTTT. It is translated as CAWGQGGPDTQYF. The whole variable domain, filled in from reference TRBV30 and TRBJ2-3, reads SQTIHQWPATLVQPVGSPLSLECTVEGTSNPNLYWYRQAAGRGLQLLFYSVGIGQISSEVPQNLSASRPQDRQFILSSKKLLLSDSGFYLCAWGQGGPDTQYFGPGTRLTVL.

This chain connects TRBV7-8 to TRBJ2-3; possibly TRBD2 for D (6 bases). V was cut by 1 base and J by 3 bases, with 17 bases left in between. This CDR3 has 17 amino acids. Germline-derived CDR1 and CDR2 are SGHVS and FQNEAQ. The CDR3 bases are TGTGCCAGCAGCTTAGTTGGTAGTGGAGGGGCTACAGATACGCAGTATTTT. It translates to CASSLVGSGGATDTQYF.

This clone has just a few counts. The rearrangement joins TRBV4-1 to TRBJ1-2, with 7 bases matching TRBD1. V dropped 4 bases and J dropped 0; count of bases not matched to a gene: 8. In germline, CDR1 is MGHRA, CDR2 YSYEKL. The CDR3 spans 16 residues. The CDR3 is CASSPRGHLSNYGYTF. Here the CDR3 DNA reads TGCGCCAGCAGCCCTAGGGGGCACCTCTCTAACTATGGCTACACCTTC.

The chain couples TRBV4-1 to TRBJ2-5; 13 nucleotides align to TRBD2. Germline CDR1 MGHRA, CDR2 YSYEKL. V lost 4 bases, J lost 2 bases, and 7 bases stayed unmatched. The CDR3 extends over 17 amino acids. The CDR3 DNA reads TGCGCCAGCAGCCCGGGGGGGACTAGCGGGAATCAAGAGACCCAGTACTTC. It yields the protein CASSPGGTSGNQETQYF.

V usage is TRBV6-5 and J usage is TRBJ1-5, with D hard to call. CDR1 MNHEY and CDR2 SVGAGI come from the germline V gene. V lost 6 bases and J 0 bases, leaving 12 bases between the germline ends. The CDR3 is 15 amino acids. For the CDR3, the DNA is TGTGCCAGCAGATCCGGGAGTGATAGCAATCAGCCCCAGCATTTT. Its translation: CASRSGSDSNQPQHF.

The chain carries TRBV10-1 and TRBJ2-3; TRBD1 matches at 7 bases. The CDR3 is 17 amino acids. V lost 2 bases, J lost 0 bases, and 8 bases stayed unmatched. Germline lookup yields CDR1 WNHNN and CDR2 SYGVQD (reference sequence). The CDR3 sequence is CASSEDRVPFSTDTQYF. CDR3 DNA: TGCGCCAGCAGTGAGGACAGGGTTCCATTTAGCACAGATACGCAGTATTTT.

The chain uses TRBV27 and TRBJ2-2; 11 bases agree with TRBD2. The CDR3 sequence is 16 residues long. With 6 bases clipped from V and 1 base from J, the junction kept 4 bases outside the gene matches. The germline CDR1 and CDR2 sequences are MNHEY and SMNVEV (reference sequence). The CDR3 DNA follows: TGTGCCAGCAGGCTAGCGGGAGGCGGGAACACCGGGGAGCTGTTTTTT. Protein: CASRLAGGGNTGELFF.

Only a few counts were recorded for this clone. The chain combines TRBV5-1 with TRBJ1-1, with D possibly matching TRBD1 (5 bases). The CDR3 is made up of 15 amino acids. V was pared by 0 bases and J by 3 bases, with 12 bases between. Germline V gene data show CDR1 as SGHRS and CDR2 as YFSETQ. The CDR3 DNA is TGCGCCAGCAGCTTGGCAGGGAGGTCGGACACTGAAGCTTTCTTT. It encodes CASSLAGRSDTEAFF.

The CDR3 nucleotides read TGCAGCGTCAGAATAGCGGGAGAAGAGACCCAGTACTTC. It encodes CSVRIAGEETQYF. The chain joins TRBV29-1 to TRBJ2-5; TRBD2 matches at 9 bases. The CDR3 has 13 residues. J gave up 3 bases and V 6 bases, and 5 bases lay outside the gene matches. Germline CDR1 and CDR2: SQVTM and ANQGSEA.

The rearrangement uses TRBV7-3 and TRBJ2-6; TRBD1 aligns across 11 bases. Germline-derived CDR1 and CDR2 are SGHTA and FQGTGA. The CDR3 spans 18 residues. V lost 5 bases to trimming and J lost 0 bases; unmatched junction nucleotides: 6. This chain's CDR3 is CASSLGQGAPSGANVLTF. CDR3 nucleotides: TGTGCCAGCAGCCTCGGACAGGGGGCACCCTCTGGGGCCAACGTCCTGACTTTC. Supplemented by reference TRBV7-3 and TRBJ2-6, the full variable domain reads GAGVSQTPSNKVTEKGKYVELRCDPISGHTALYWYRQSLGQGPEFLIYFQGTGAADDSGLPNDRFFAVRPEGSVSTLKIQRTERGDSAVYLCASSLGQGAPSGANVLTFGAGSRLTVL.

The CDR3 bases are TGTGCCAGCAGCTCGGGACAGTTATTAGAGACCCAGTACTTC. It yields the protein CASSSGQLLETQYF. The V call is TRBV7-8, the J call TRBJ2-5, with 7 bases lining up with TRBD1. J was trimmed by 4 bases and V by 4 bases; bases with no gene match: 6. CDR1 and CDR2 (germline): SGHVS, FQNEAQ. This CDR3 spans 14 amino acids.

This clone was observed a handful of times. The chain carries TRBV29-1 and TRBJ2-5; D possibly corresponds to TRBD2 (6 bases). Germline lookup yields CDR1 SQVTM and CDR2 ANQGSEA. Trimming left V 3 bases short and J 11 bases short, with 16 bases between. CDR3 length equals 12 residues. This chain's CDR3 is CSVEGTSGEQYF. The CDR3 DNA is TGCAGCGTTGAGGGGACTTCGGGTGAGCAGTACTTC.